This T cell receptor beta chain was documented in a study of beta chain features in type 1 diabetes. Study results and limitations: Overrepresentation of cells with high TCR expression could result from cDNA sequencing. Relative to healthy donors, patients appeared to have naive, central memory and Treg TCRB repertoires that were more similar. For Type 1 diabetes patients, all four CD4+ subsets carried TCRB CDR3s that were moderately but significantly shorter.

Trimming pared 0 bases from V and 4 bases from J, leaving 9 bases between. CDR3 length: 14 amino acids. Germline values: CDR1 MGHRA, CDR2 YSYEKL. Donors contributed one heparinised blood draw apiece, averaging about 110 mL. About this clone: As yet, its antigen is unknown.

The study reverse transcribed the entire isolated RNA, so it sequenced expressed TCRB transcripts. A few million reads were obtained on average from naive, central memory and regulatory T cell samples. The method was immunoSEQ multiplex PCR; TCRdb's version includes in-frame clones alone and lacks a portion of them. The sample contains roughly 180,000 clones, under 9.5% of which appear only once. The sample taken for sequencing was central memory CD4+ T cells from blood. The origin of this receptor is a man aged 18 to 30 with type 1 diabetes. The genes are TRBV4-1 and TRBJ1-2, with D perhaps matching TRBD1 (5 bases). The chain's CDR3 is CASSQEAGFYGYTF. CDR3 DNA: TGCGCCAGCAGCCAAGAGGCAGGGTTCTATGGCTACACCTTC.